This entry lists 23 T cell receptor beta chains sequenced from one sample in a study of blood T cell repertoires in COVID-19 (TCRdb year 2020). Libraries were prepared through the immunoSEQ multiplex PCR assay. This is the immuneACCESS table as TCRdb keeps it, with only in-frame sequences that have V and J called. A part of the clones is gone; compared with another copy, unresolved V genes explain less than half, and the rest is unexplained. This sample holds around 200,000 clones; 86% were observed only once. The ten top clones hold 5% to 7% of the sample. The sequenced sample was PBMCs or T cells enriched from blood (not recorded which). The receptors shown here come from a man aged 40-49 years with acute COVID-19.

J is TRBJ2-5 and V is TRBV30; 15 bases line up with TRBD2. V was clipped by 5 bases and J by 4 bases; unmatched bases: 2. The germline V gene has CDR1 GTSNPN and CDR2 SVGIG (reference sequence). CDR3 length: 14 residues. CDR3 sequence reads: CAWGTSGRPETQYF. In DNA form, the CDR3 reads TGTGCCTGGGGGACTAGCGGGAGGCCAGAGACCCAGTACTTC.

The V call is TRBV5-1, the J call TRBJ1-1, with D maybe TRBD1 (6 bases). V dropped 4 bases and J dropped 3 bases, with 19 bases sitting between them. The CDR3 runs 16 residues. Germline CDR1 reads SGHRS; CDR2 reads YFSETQ. As DNA, the CDR3 is TGCGCCAGCAGCCTGGGGCGGGGGCGGAGGGACACTGAAGCTTTCTTT. This codes for CASSLGRGRRDTEAFF.

This chain uses TRBV3-1 (or the pseudogene TRBV3-2) with TRBJ2-1; 8 bases map to TRBD2. In germline, CDR1 is LGHDT, CDR2 YNNKEL (reference sequence). Trimming removed 2 bases from V and 5 bases from J; junction bases left unmatched: 8. The CDR3 is 16 residues long. This chain's CDR3 is CASSQLPSGSHNEQFF. For the CDR3, the DNA is TGTGCCAGCAGCCAATTACCCAGCGGGAGCCACAATGAGCAGTTCTTC.

The chain has TRBV6-1 and TRBJ2-2; TRBD2 is a possible D gene (5 bases). This CDR3 contains 18 residues. The germline V and J ends were trimmed by 2 bases and 3 bases, with 19 bases remaining between them. Germline V CDR1 and CDR2: MNHNS, SASEGT. CDR3: CASSEYSSGDDDTGELFF. The CDR3, as DNA: TGTGCCAGCAGTGAATACTCGAGCGGAGATGATGACACCGGGGAGCTGTTTTTT.

The chain joins TRBV18 to TRBJ2-2; D possibly corresponds to TRBD2 (5 bases). The V end lost 3 bases, the J end lost 1 base, and 12 bases lay between the germline ends. CDR1 and CDR2 (germline): KGHSH, LQKENI. This CDR3 spans 16 amino acids. This CDR3 is CASSPRALQNTGELFF. The CDR3, as DNA: TGTGCCAGCTCACCGCGGGCCCTTCAGAACACCGGGGAGCTGTTTTTT.

The V call is TRBV5-6, the J call TRBJ1-1; TRBD1 might be the D (6 bases). The CDR3 spans 13 residues. The ends were cut back, 3 bases at V and 11 bases at J, with 17 bases in the middle. Per the germline V gene, CDR1 is SGHDT and CDR2 is YYEEEE. CDR3 amino acids: CASSSPTGRPAFF. The CDR3 DNA reads as TGTGCCAGCAGCTCCCCGACAGGCCGACCTGCTTTCTTT.

CDR3 coding DNA: TGTGCCAGCTCCCCGACAGAAATGAACACTGAAGCTTTCTTT. This sequence encodes CASSPTEMNTEAFF. The chain has TRBV18 and TRBJ1-1, with D possibly TRBD1 on 5 matching bases. CDR1 is KGHSH and CDR2 is LQKENI in the germline V gene. The CDR3 consists of 14 residues. Trimming shortened V by 6 bases and J by 0 bases, and 11 bases separated the two germline ends.

This sequence joins TRBV5-4 and TRBJ2-3; unclear D gene. Germline loops: CDR1 SGHNT, CDR2 YYREEE (reference sequence). The germline V and J ends were trimmed by 4 bases and 1 base, with 10 bases remaining between them. This CDR3 contains 14 residues. CDR3 amino acids: CASSSVSRTDTQYF. For the CDR3, the DNA is TGTGCCAGCAGCAGCGTATCCCGCACAGATACGCAGTATTTT. Full variable domain (rest looked up from reference TRBV5-4 and TRBJ2-3): ETGVTQSPTHLIKTRGQQVTLRCSSQSGHNTVSWYQQALGQGPQFIFQYYREEENGRGNFPPRFSGLQFPNYSSELNVNALELDDSALYLCASSSVSRTDTQYFGPGTRLTVL.

V is TRBV5-1 and J is TRBJ2-2; the D gene is possibly TRBD2 (5 bases). In germline, CDR1 is SGHRS, CDR2 YFSETQ. Trimming took off 0 bases at V and 5 bases at J, with 20 bases between the two ends. The CDR3 loop spans 18 amino acids. CDR3 sequence reads: CASSLGASGALGTGELFF. DNA for the CDR3: TGCGCCAGCAGCTTGGGGGCAAGCGGCGCGTTGGGGACCGGGGAGCTGTTTTTT.

This sequence joins TRBV24-1 and TRBJ1-3; possibly TRBD1 for D (5 bases). V was pared by 4 bases and J by 0 bases, with 12 bases between. The germline gives CDR1 KGHDR, CDR2 SFDVKD. The CDR3 is made up of 16 amino acids. CDR3 region: CATSEGTGCSGNTIYF. CDR3 nucleotide sequence: TGTGCCACCAGTGAGGGTACAGGCTGCTCTGGAAACACCATATATTTT.

This chain connects TRBV3-1 (or the pseudogene TRBV3-2) to TRBJ2-5; 7 bases agree with TRBD2. Germline V gene data show CDR1 as LGHDT and CDR2 as YNNKEL (reference sequence). The CDR3 covers 18 residues. Trimming took 3 bases from V and 5 from J; bases not matched to a gene: 18. This CDR3 reads CASSHLMSSGKTRETQYF. The CDR3 coding sequence is TGTGCCAGCAGCCACCTTATGTCGAGCGGGAAGACCCGCGAGACCCAGTACTTC.

The chain couples TRBV18 to TRBJ2-3, with 15 nucleotides matching TRBD2. V was clipped by 8 bases and J by 5 bases; unmatched bases: 8. The germline V gene has CDR1 KGHSH and CDR2 LQKENI. This CDR3 region has 16 residues. Here the CDR3 reads CASLPGLAGGIDTQYF. DNA of the CDR3: TGTGCCAGCCTACCGGGACTAGCGGGAGGTATAGATACGCAGTATTTT.

The chain carries TRBV6-5 and TRBJ2-7; the match to TRBD2 covers 9 bases. From germline, CDR1 is MNHEY and CDR2 SVGAGI. V lost 4 bases to trimming and J lost 2 bases; unmatched junction nucleotides: 9. CDR3 length: 16 residues. The CDR3 bases are TGTGCCAGCAGTTCTCCAAAGACTAGCGGAGCCTACGAGCAGTACTTC. This translates into CASSSPKTSGAYEQYF.

This clone has just one count. V gene TRBV29-1 combines with J gene TRBJ2-7, with D possibly matching TRBD2 (5 bases). V was shortened by 7 bases and J by 2 bases, with 18 bases between the two germline ends. The CDR3 extends over 14 amino acids. Germline V lookup: CDR1 SQVTM, CDR2 ANQGSEA. The CDR3 loop reads CSARLDGNPYEQYF. The CDR3 nucleotides read TGCAGCGCACGACTCGACGGGAACCCCTACGAGCAGTACTTC.

This sequence joins TRBV6-5 and TRBJ1-5; D is possibly TRBD1 (5 bases). Trimming pared 2 bases from V and 6 bases from J, leaving 11 bases between. The V gene's germline CDR1 is MNHEY and CDR2 SVGAGI. The CDR3 length is 14 residues. The CDR3 region is CASSYLGGSQPQHF. The DNA for the CDR3 is TGTGCCAGCAGTTACCTCGGGGGATCTCAGCCCCAGCATTTT.

The chain employs TRBV5-1 and TRBJ2-3; 9 positions agree with TRBD2. The CDR3 is 16 amino acids. After removal of 0 bases from V and 1 base from J, the junction contained 3 bases not matched to a gene. Germline V gives CDR1 SGHRS, CDR2 YFSETQ. Here the CDR3 reads CASSLGASGGTDTQYF. The CDR3 DNA reads as TGCGCCAGCAGCTTGGGAGCTAGCGGGGGCACAGATACGCAGTATTTT.

The genes are TRBV2 and TRBJ1-2, with TRBD1 matching over 8 bases. The trim removed 6 bases at V and 6 bases at J, leaving 3 bases unmatched. The CDR3 runs to 12 residues. Germline loops: CDR1 SNHLY, CDR2 FYNNEI. This CDR3 reads CASSQQGDGYTF. The CDR3 coding sequence is TGTGCCAGCAGCCAACAGGGGGATGGCTACACCTTC.

V and J are TRBV6-6 and TRBJ2-7, with 10 bases matching TRBD1. The CDR3 contains 15 residues. V lost 2 bases and J lost 7; bases outside the gene matches: 8. CDR1 and CDR2 (germline): MNHNY, SVGAGI (reference sequence). The CDR3: CASSYGGTGVGEQYF. The CDR3 nucleotides read TGTGCCAGCAGTTACGGCGGGACAGGGGTTGGAGAGCAGTACTTC.

The J gene is TRBJ2-3, the V gene TRBV19; 9 bases are a match to TRBD2. The length of the CDR3 is 16 residues. Germline V lookup: CDR1 LNHDA, CDR2 SQIVND (reference sequence). The ends lost 7 bases at V and 2 bases at J; junction bases unmatched: 10. Here the CDR3 reads CASTSTAGGPTDTQYF. The CDR3 DNA sequence: TGTGCCAGTACCTCTACAGCGGGAGGACCCACAGATACGCAGTATTTT.

In this sample, this clone turned up once. The V gene is TRBV15, the J gene TRBJ1-5; no clear D gene. The CDR3 has 13 amino acids. Trimming shortened V by 4 bases and J by 6 bases, and 10 bases separated the two germline ends. Per germline, CDR1 LNHNV and CDR2 YYDKDF (reference sequence). CDR3 loop: CATSIRQSQPQHF. The CDR3 DNA reads TGTGCCACCAGCATCAGGCAGTCTCAGCCCCAGCATTTT.

V and J are TRBV5-1 and TRBJ2-7; D may be TRBD1 (6 bases). From germline, CDR1 is SGHRS and CDR2 YFSETQ. The CDR3 length is 14 residues. Between the trimmed V and J ends, which lost 5 bases and 6 bases, there was a span of 18 bases. The CDR3 nucleotides read TGCGCCAGCAGGTTTGGACAGATCGCTAGCGAGCAGTACTTC. Encoded protein: CASRFGQIASEQYF.

The rearrangement uses TRBV11-3 and TRBJ1-4, with 9 nucleotides matching TRBD1. The V and J ends lost 6 bases and 0 bases, in that order; junction bases with no gene match: 8. From germline, CDR1 is SGHNT and CDR2 YENEEA. The CDR3 totals 17 residues. In nucleotides, the CDR3 is TGTGCCAGCAGGAAAGGGACAGGGCATACAACTAATGAAAAACTGTTTTTT. Translation: CASRKGTGHTTNEKLFF.

The rearrangement uses TRBV19 and TRBJ2-5; tentative D call: TRBD1 (6 bases). The germline V gene has CDR1 LNHDA and CDR2 SQIVND (reference sequence). Trimming removed 10 bases at V and 2 bases at J, with 14 bases between. This CDR3 has 13 residues. This CDR3 is CATRGEGQETQYF. CDR3 sequence (DNA): TGTGCCACCAGGGGAGAGGGGCAAGAGACCCAGTACTTC.